This TCR beta chain comes out of a study of immune evolution from preneoplasia to lung adenocarcinoma. Findings of the study overall: Normal lung had highest clonality; later lesions appeared denser, more diverse. Normal lung had the highest top T cell clone frequencies.

Clones were sequenced by immunoSEQ multiplex PCR, and TCRdb holds only the in-frame ones, with some missing. The table has 3,500 to 4,000 clones, about 80% seen once. Resections took place in Japan or China from about 2013 to 2018. This clone was counted only a few times. Antigen specificity is unknown. The CDR3 length is 18 residues. In germline, CDR1 is SGHRS, CDR2 YFSETQ. The trim removed 3 bases at V and 5 bases at J, leaving 10 bases unmatched. Input material: FFPE adjacent normal lung tissue. The J gene is TRBJ2-2, the V gene TRBV5-1, with 13 bases aligning to TRBD2. This sequence originates from a person between 65 and 79 years old with lung adenocarcinoma. In nucleotides, the CDR3 is TGCGCCAGCAGCTCCCTGGGACTAGCGGGAATTGGGACCGGGGAGCTGTTTTTT. Protein product: CASSSLGLAGIGTGELFF.